The present T cell receptor (beta chain) was sequenced within a study of blood T cell repertoires in COVID-19. Looking at the study overall: Samples taken during acute and convalescent COVID-19 were collected in the United States, Italy and Spain.

There are a few counts of this clone. Grouping used clinical history reported by participants in a survey and questionnaire. The protocol was immunoSEQ multiplex PCR, while the TCRdb copy is restricted to in-frame clones and leaves out a portion. The sample has about 160,000 clones; roughly 80% are singletons. The germline gives CDR1 SNHLY, CDR2 FYNNEI. The V end was cut by 4 bases, the J end by 1 base, with 10 bases between. CDR3 length: 14 residues. This receptor was identified in a woman in her thirties or forties with acute COVID-19. This chain links TRBV2 with TRBJ1-1; D remains ambiguous. The sample was PBMCs or T cells enriched from blood (not recorded which). For the CDR3, the DNA is TGTGCCAGCAGTGCTTTCGACAAGAACACTGAAGCTTTCTTT. This sequence encodes CASSAFDKNTEAFF.